These T cell receptor beta chains were read from a single sample in a study of T cell responses to AZD1222 COVID-19 vaccine. TCRdb's copy holds only in-frame clones and misses some; the assay was immunoSEQ multiplex PCR. The profile shows 120,000 to 150,000 clones, nearly 90% of them singletons. The starting material was peripheral blood, obtained on day 0 of AZD1222 vaccination. The source of these receptors is an adult in good health. Each CDR3 is given with its conserved first and last residue. A D gene is named only where the DNA matches it firmly. A row's size may be missing; if present it is once, few, many or a size class.

v_gene: TRBV7-2
j_gene: TRBJ1-5
len: 14
abundance: once
d_gene: -
CDR3nt: TGTGCCAGCAGCTCTCAGGGAGGCAATCAGCCCCAGCATTTT
CDR3aa: CASSSQGGNQPQHF

v_gene: TRBV4-2
j_gene: TRBJ2-1
len: 16
abundance: once
d_gene: TRBD2
CDR3nt: TGTGCCAGCAGCCAGTCGACTAGCGGGAGGGGGTATGAGCAGTTCTTC
CDR3aa: CASSQSTSGRGYEQFF

v_gene: TRBV18
j_gene: TRBJ2-7
len: 19
abundance: -
d_gene: TRBD2
CDR3nt: TGTGCCAGCTCAACCGATCCGGGACTAGCGGGTGCCCTCTCCTACGAGCAGTACTTC
CDR3aa: CASSTDPGLAGALSYEQYF

v_gene: TRBV5-1
j_gene: TRBJ2-5
len: 13
abundance: -
d_gene: -
CDR3nt: TGCGCCAGCAGCTTCGCAGGGAAGGAGACCCAGTACTTC
CDR3aa: CASSFAGKETQYF

v_gene: TRBV7-2
j_gene: TRBJ2-5
len: 18
abundance: -
d_gene: TRBD1
CDR3nt: TGTGCCAGCAGCTTAGCGAACCGACAGGGGACACGCCAAGAGACCCAGTACTTC
CDR3aa: CASSLANRQGTRQETQYF

v_gene: TRBV7-2
j_gene: TRBJ2-1
len: 17
abundance: -
d_gene: TRBD2
CDR3nt: TGTGCCAGCAGCTTATGGGTCGGCGGGAGAATTGGCAATGAGCAGTTCTTC
CDR3aa: CASSLWVGGRIGNEQFF

v_gene: TRBV29-1
j_gene: TRBJ1-2
len: 10
abundance: once
d_gene: -
CDR3nt: TGCAGCGTAGGATTCTATGGCTACACCTTC
CDR3aa: CSVGFYGYTF

v_gene: TRBV7-8
j_gene: TRBJ1-6
len: 15
abundance: -
d_gene: -
CDR3nt: TGTGCCAGCAGCTTAGATACGGGCTATAATTCACCCCTCCACTTT
CDR3aa: CASSLDTGYNSPLHF

v_gene: TRBV24-1
j_gene: TRBJ1-5
len: 16
abundance: -
d_gene: -
CDR3nt: TGTGCCACCAGTGATGGGAGACTTGGGAGCAATCAGCCCCAGCATTTT
CDR3aa: CATSDGRLGSNQPQHF

v_gene: TRBV24-1
j_gene: TRBJ1-2
len: 14
abundance: -
d_gene: -
CDR3nt: TGTGCCACCAGTGATTTAGGCAGGGACTATGGCTACACCTTC
CDR3aa: CATSDLGRDYGYTF

v_gene: TRBV9
j_gene: TRBJ1-2
len: 14
abundance: once
d_gene: -
CDR3nt: TGTGCCAGCAGCCCCGCGGGGGCGGCGGGAGGCTACACCTTC
CDR3aa: CASSPAGAAGGYTF

v_gene: TRBV5-1
j_gene: TRBJ2-5
len: 16
abundance: -
d_gene: TRBD1
CDR3nt: TGCGCCAGCCGGCGATTTAACAGGGGGCCTTTAGAGACCCAGTACTTC
CDR3aa: CASRRFNRGPLETQYF

v_gene: TRBV5-5
j_gene: TRBJ2-7
len: 15
abundance: once
d_gene: TRBD1
CDR3nt: TGTGCCAGCAGCTTGGGTCACAGGGGATTCTACGAGCAGTACTTC
CDR3aa: CASSLGHRGFYEQYF

v_gene: TRBV28
j_gene: TRBJ2-5
len: 16
abundance: -
d_gene: TRBD2
CDR3nt: TGTGCCAGCAGTCTCCCCGGGACTAGCGGACAAGAGACCCAGTACTTC
CDR3aa: CASSLPGTSGQETQYF

v_gene: TRBV12-3/TRBV12-4
j_gene: TRBJ1-5
len: 13
abundance: -
d_gene: -
CDR3nt: TGTGCCAGCAGTATCTCTCTTAATCAGCCCCAGCATTTT
CDR3aa: CASSISLNQPQHF

v_gene: TRBV7-2
j_gene: TRBJ1-1
len: 14
abundance: -
d_gene: -
CDR3nt: TGTGCCAGCAGCTTACGGAGGAGGGACACTGAAGCTTTCTTT
CDR3aa: CASSLRRRDTEAFF

v_gene: TRBV6-5
j_gene: TRBJ1-4
len: 15
abundance: once
d_gene: -
CDR3nt: TGTGCCAGCAGTCGAACAGGGATAACTAATGAAAAACTGTTTTTT
CDR3aa: CASSRTGITNEKLFF

v_gene: TRBV11-2
j_gene: TRBJ2-7
len: 15
abundance: -
d_gene: -
CDR3nt: TGTGCCAGCAGCTCCTCGGGGGACCCCCTCTACGAGCAGTACTTC
CDR3aa: CASSSSGDPLYEQYF

v_gene: TRBV27
j_gene: TRBJ1-6
len: 14
abundance: -
d_gene: TRBD1
CDR3nt: TGTGCCAGCAGTCTACTGGGACAGGGCTCACCCCTCCACTTT
CDR3aa: CASSLLGQGSPLHF

v_gene: TRBV29-1
j_gene: TRBJ2-5
len: 15
abundance: once
d_gene: -
CDR3nt: TGCAGCGTGGTATTGGCCTTTTCGTGGCAAGAGACCCAGTACTTC
CDR3aa: CSVVLAFSWQETQYF

v_gene: TRBV30
j_gene: TRBJ1-1
len: 11
abundance: -
d_gene: -
CDR3nt: TGTGCCTGGTCGGTAAACACTGAAGCTTTCTTT
CDR3aa: CAWSVNTEAFF

v_gene: TRBV6-6
j_gene: TRBJ1-6
len: 15
abundance: -
d_gene: TRBD1
CDR3nt: TGTGCCAGCAGACCAGGGGACAGGGGCATTTCACCCCTCCACTTT
CDR3aa: CASRPGDRGISPLHF